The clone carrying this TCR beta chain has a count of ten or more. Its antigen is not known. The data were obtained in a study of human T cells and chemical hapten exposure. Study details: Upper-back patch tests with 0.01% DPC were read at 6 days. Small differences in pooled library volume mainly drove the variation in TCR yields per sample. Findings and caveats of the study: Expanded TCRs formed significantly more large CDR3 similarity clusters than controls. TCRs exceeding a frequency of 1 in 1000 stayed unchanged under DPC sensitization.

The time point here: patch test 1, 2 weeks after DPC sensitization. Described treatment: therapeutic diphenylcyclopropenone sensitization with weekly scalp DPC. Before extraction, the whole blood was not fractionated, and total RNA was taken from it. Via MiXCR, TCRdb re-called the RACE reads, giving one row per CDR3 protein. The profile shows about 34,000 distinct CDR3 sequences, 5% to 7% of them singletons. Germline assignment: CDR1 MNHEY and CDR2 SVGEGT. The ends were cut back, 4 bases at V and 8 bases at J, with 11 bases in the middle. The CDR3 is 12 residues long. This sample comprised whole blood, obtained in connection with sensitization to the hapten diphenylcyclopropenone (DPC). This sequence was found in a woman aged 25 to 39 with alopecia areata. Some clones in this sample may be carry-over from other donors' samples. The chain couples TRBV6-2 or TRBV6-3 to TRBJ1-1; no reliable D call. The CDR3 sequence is CASSSWAGEAFF. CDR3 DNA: TGTGCCAGCAGTTCCTGGGCAGGAGAAGCTTTCTTT.